This TCR beta chain was recorded in a study of blood T cell repertoires in COVID-19. About the research overall: Material from acute and convalescent COVID-19 was sourced from the United States, Italy and Spain.

The V and J ends lost 2 bases and 4 bases respectively, with 9 bases between them. Germline CDR1 is SNHLY and CDR2 is FYNNEI. The CDR3 runs 14 residues. In the authors' methods: Amplifying reference gene primers gave estimates of nucleated cell counts. Clones were sequenced by immunoSEQ multiplex PCR, and TCRdb holds only the in-frame ones, with some missing. Clonal size and the V and J genes are those of that table, whereas D and trimming came from the DNA. The sample shows fewer than 140,000 clones, 71% of them seen only once. This sequence was found in a human donor with acute or convalescent COVID-19. The donor label of this sample is uncertain. Specimen: peripheral blood. This chain joins TRBV2 and TRBJ1-5; TRBD1 is a possible D gene (5 bases). This CDR3 is CASSEIGGNQPQHF. CDR3 DNA sequence: TGTGCCAGCAGTGAAATTGGGGGGAATCAGCCCCAGCATTTT.